What follows is one T cell receptor beta chain and its context. These data belong to a study of control samples from healthy donors and cancer patients. From germline, CDR1 is SGDLS and CDR2 YYNGEE. V lost 4 bases, J lost 7 bases, and 17 bases lay in between. The CDR3 is 15 amino acids. Assay used: immunoSEQ multiplex PCR; TCRdb lists only in-frame clones, some missing. The data contain around 170,000 clones, around 94% of them seen just once; the ten biggest clones take up 1.4%. V is TRBV9 and J is TRBJ1-4, with D unclear. This sequence originates from a man aged 30 to 39 in good health. Material: blood. CDR3 loop: CASSPRAARGEKLFF. The CDR3 coding sequence is TGTGCCAGCAGCCCCCGGGCCGCCCGGGGTGAAAAACTGTTTTTT.